This T cell receptor beta chain was sequenced for a study of T cell responses to AZD1222 COVID-19 vaccine. Notes on the study in general: There were mostly white British donors and more females than males, and clonal diversity was possibly underestimated. Across the whole spike, CD4 TCRs peaked at regions 160-218 and 743-854. Recipients of AZD1222 seropositive at baseline numbered only 5 or 6. After two AZD1222 doses, spike-specific TCR breadth and depth rose versus day 0.

V was shortened by 5 bases and J by 7 bases, with 9 bases between the two germline ends. CDR3 length equals 13 residues. Germline values: CDR1 SGHVS, CDR2 FQNEAQ. Here immunoSEQ multiplex PCR was the method, and the copy in TCRdb shows in-frame clones only, minus some. The sample lists roughly 120,000 clones, around 81% seen once, with around 4.6% in the top ten. As concerns this clone: As yet, its antigen is unknown.

Specimen: peripheral blood, collected on day 0 of AZD1222 vaccination. This sequence was found in an adult in good health. This sequence joins TRBV7-8 and TRBJ1-6; weak D call: TRBD1 (5 bases). CDR3 sequence: CASSPRQNSPLHF. For the CDR3, the DNA is TGTGCCAGCAGCCCCCGACAGAATTCACCCCTCCACTTT.